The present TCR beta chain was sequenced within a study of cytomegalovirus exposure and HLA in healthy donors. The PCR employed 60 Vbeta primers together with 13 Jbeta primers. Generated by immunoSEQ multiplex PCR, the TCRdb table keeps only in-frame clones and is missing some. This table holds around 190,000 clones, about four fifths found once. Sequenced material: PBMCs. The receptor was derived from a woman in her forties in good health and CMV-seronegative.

The CDR3 DNA sequence: TGTGCCACCAGCAGAGATACGGGTTTAGCGGGACGAAATGAGCAGTTCTTC. As protein: CATSRDTGLAGRNEQFF. The chain joins TRBV15 to TRBJ2-1, with 8 bases matching TRBD2. From germline, CDR1 is LNHNV and CDR2 YYDKDF (reference sequence). With 0 bases clipped from V and 7 bases from J, the junction kept 11 bases outside the gene matches. The CDR3 length is 17 residues.